Presented here are 23 T cell receptor beta chains from one specimen sequenced in a study of shared clonotypes between healthy human individuals. The protocol was immunoSEQ multiplex PCR, while the TCRdb copy is restricted to in-frame clones and leaves out a portion. The data hold more than 2 million clones, with 80% to 95% observed a single time. Naive CD8 isolation took CD45RO-negative cells positively selected for CCR7 and excluded terminally differentiated effector memory CD45RA+ cells. The material sequenced was naive CD8+ T cells from PBMCs. The source is a man in his late teens or twenties in good health. Some clones in this sample may be carry-over from other donors' samples.

The J gene is TRBJ1-2, the V gene TRBV4-1; unclear D gene. Germline-derived CDR1 and CDR2 are MGHRA and YSYEKL. Trimming pared 4 bases from V and 1 base from J, leaving 13 bases between. The CDR3 totals 15 residues. The CDR3 nucleotides are TGCGCCAGCAGCCCTCGCGAGCAGTTTAACTATGGCTACACCTTC. Translation gives CASSPREQFNYGYTF.

This clone is a singleton in its sample. This chain links TRBV5-1 with TRBJ2-1, with D possibly TRBD2 on 6 matching bases. Trimming took 0 bases from V and 6 from J, leaving 13 bases between them. Germline lookup yields CDR1 SGHRS and CDR2 YFSETQ. This CDR3 has 15 amino acids. In nucleotides, the CDR3 is TGCGCCAGCAGCTTGGAGACTAGTTTAATCAATGAGCAGTTCTTC. Translating it yields CASSLETSLINEQFF.

This sequence joins TRBV30 and TRBJ2-7, with D possibly being TRBD1 (6 bases). This CDR3 is built from 15 residues. Trimming took 4 bases from V and 2 from J, leaving 18 bases between them. Germline V CDR1 and CDR2: GTSNPN, SVGIG (reference sequence). This CDR3 is CAWTNRPAGAYEQYF. In DNA form, the CDR3 reads TGTGCCTGGACTAATCGTCCTGCAGGGGCCTACGAGCAGTACTTC. Looking up the rest from reference TRBV30 and TRBJ2-7 gives the full variable domain: SQTIHQWPATLVQPVGSPLSLECTVEGTSNPNLYWYRQAAGRGLQLLFYSVGIGQISSEVPQNLSASRPQDRQFILSSKKLLLSDSGFYLCAWTNRPAGAYEQYFGPGTRLTVT.

The chain recombines TRBV13 with TRBJ2-1; either TRBD1 or TRBD2 may fit D (5 bases each). The germline V gene encodes CDR1 PRHDT and CDR2 FYEKMQ (reference sequence). There are 13 residues in the CDR3. The V end lost 4 bases, the J end lost 10 bases, and 14 bases lay between the germline ends. CDR3 amino acids: CASSSPEGREQFF. In DNA form, the CDR3 reads TGTGCCAGCAGCTCCCCCGAGGGACGGGAGCAGTTCTTC.

This chain uses TRBV28 with TRBJ1-1, with 9 bases matching TRBD1. Trimming removed 1 base from V and 4 bases from J; junction bases left unmatched: 4. The germline gives CDR1 MDHEN, CDR2 SYDVKM. The CDR3 runs 15 residues. The CDR3 DNA reads TGTGCCAGCAGTTTATTAAGGACAGGGGTCACTGAAGCTTTCTTT. As protein: CASSLLRTGVTEAFF.

Comment on this clone: Other DNA sequences in the sample encode the same CDR3. CDR3 nucleotide sequence: TGTGCCAGCAGCTTAGGACGAAGGCCCTATGGCTACACCTTC. This codes for CASSLGRRPYGYTF. The rearrangement links TRBV6-5 to TRBJ1-2; D not certain. This CDR3 spans 14 amino acids. Between the trimmed V and J ends, which lost 6 bases and 4 bases, there was a span of 15 bases. Germline-derived CDR1 and CDR2 are MNHEY and SVGAGI.

This sequence joins TRBV2 and TRBJ2-1; the match to TRBD2 covers 11 bases. CDR1 SNHLY and CDR2 FYNNEI come from the germline V gene. Trimming at V came to 6 bases and at J to 4 bases, leaving 5 bases not matched to a gene. The CDR3 extends over 15 amino acids. The CDR3 nucleotides read TGTGCCAGCAGAGCGGGACTAGCGGAGTACAATGAGCAGTTCTTC. Its translation is CASRAGLAEYNEQFF. The full variable domain, with the rest looked up from reference TRBV2 and TRBJ2-1, is EPEVTQTPSHQVTQMGQEVILRCVPISNHLYFYWYRQILGQKVEFLVSFYNNEISEKSEIFDDQFSVERPDGSNFTLKIRSTKLEDSAMYFCASRAGLAEYNEQFFGPGTRLTVL.

This chain links TRBV13 with TRBJ1-1, with TRBD1 as a possible D gene (5 bases). Germline CDR1 PRHDT, CDR2 FYEKMQ (reference sequence). V lost 5 bases to trimming and J lost 6 bases, with 13 bases between them. The CDR3 extends over 13 amino acids. The CDR3 region is CASSPRGHPEAFF. CDR3 bases: TGTGCCAGCAGCCCGCGAGGACACCCTGAAGCTTTCTTT.

The rearrangement joins TRBV5-5 to TRBJ2-7, with 11 nucleotides matching TRBD1. Trimming cost V 6 bases and J 4 bases; bases outside gene matches: 9. There are 15 residues in the CDR3. Germline CDR1 reads SGHKS; CDR2 reads YYEKEE (reference sequence). CDR3 residues: CASNADRGPSYEQYF. The DNA of the CDR3 is TGTGCCAGCAACGCGGACAGGGGGCCCTCTTACGAGCAGTACTTC.

This clone was observed a single time. The rearrangement links TRBV27 to TRBJ2-1, with D tentatively TRBD2 (5 bases). V lost 6 bases and J 5 bases, leaving 14 bases between the germline ends. This CDR3 is built from 14 residues. The germline V gene encodes CDR1 MNHEY and CDR2 SMNVEV (reference sequence). The chain's CDR3 is CASRETLGDNEQFF. DNA for the CDR3: TGTGCCAGCAGGGAGACACTAGGCGACAATGAGCAGTTCTTC.

The chain uses TRBV21-1 and TRBJ2-6; TRBD1, as called in the table, went unchecked against the DNA. TRBV21-1 is labeled a pseudogene. The CDR3 sequence is 19 residues long. Written as DNA, the CDR3 is TGTGCCAGCAGCAAAAGACAGGGCCAAAACCCCTCTGGGGCCAACGTCCTGACTTTC. It codes for CASSKRQGQNPSGANVLTF.

A single count supports this clone. The rearrangement links TRBV5-1 to TRBJ2-7; no clear D gene. This CDR3 is 13 amino acids long. Between the trimmed V and J ends, which lost 0 bases and 3 bases, there was a span of 7 bases. The V gene's germline CDR1 is SGHRS and CDR2 YFSETQ. Written as DNA, the CDR3 is TGCGCCAGCAGCTTGGAGCGCCTCTACGAGCAGTACTTC. The encoded protein is CASSLERLYEQYF.

This chain links TRBV5-6 with TRBJ1-1, with D uncertain. Germline CDR1 SGHDT, CDR2 YYEEEE. The CDR3 is 12 residues long. V lost 1 base to trimming and J lost 8 bases, with 9 bases between them. The CDR3 sequence is CASSLSSGEAFF. The CDR3 DNA reads as TGTGCCAGCAGCTTGTCTTCCGGGGAAGCTTTCTTT.

The rearrangement links TRBV7-2 to TRBJ1-5, with 7 bases aligning to TRBD1. The CDR3 runs to 15 residues. Germline V gene data show CDR1 as SGHTA and CDR2 as FQGNSA. With V trimmed by 2 bases and J by 4 bases, 5 bases remained unmatched. CDR3 coding DNA: TGTGCCAGCAGCTTAACGACAGGGATAAATCAGCCCCAGCATTTT. Its translation is CASSLTTGINQPQHF.

V gene TRBV7-8 combines with J gene TRBJ2-1; a weak D match, TRBD2 (5 bases). Trimming cost V 6 bases and J 0 bases, with 12 bases left between them. Per the germline V gene, CDR1 is SGHVS and CDR2 is FQNEAQ. The CDR3 has 15 residues. The CDR3 nucleotides are TGTGCCAGCAGGAAAAATCGGGGCTCCTACAATGAGCAGTTCTTC. It specifies CASRKNRGSYNEQFF. Full variable domain (rest looked up from reference TRBV7-8 and TRBJ2-1): GAGVSQSPRYKVAKRGQDVALRCDPISGHVSLFWYQQALGQGPEFLTYFQNEAQLDKSGLPSDRFFAERPEGSVSTLKIQRTQQEDSAVYLCASRKNRGSYNEQFFGPGTRLTVL.

J is TRBJ2-3 and V is TRBV28; either TRBD1 or TRBD2 may supply D (6 bases each). The V end was cut by 3 bases, the J end by 11 bases, with 24 bases between. The CDR3 has 16 residues. Germline lookup yields CDR1 MDHEN and CDR2 SYDVKM. CDR3 sequence: CASSFLLGLGHMGQYF. The CDR3 nucleotides read TGTGCCAGCAGTTTCCTCCTGGGACTGGGACATATGGGGCAGTATTTT.

The chain uses TRBV19 and TRBJ1-5, with no clear D. V was cut by 1 base and J by 6 bases, with 16 bases left in between. This CDR3 comprises 16 residues. Per the germline V gene, CDR1 is LNHDA and CDR2 is SQIVND (reference sequence). CDR3 bases: TGTGCCAGTAGTATAGTGTACGTGGCAGACATTCAGCCCCAGCATTTT. It translates to CASSIVYVADIQPQHF.

V gene TRBV2 combines with J gene TRBJ2-7; D gene ambiguous. The germline V gene has CDR1 SNHLY and CDR2 FYNNEI. This CDR3 region has 14 residues. V shed 4 bases and J shed 3 bases, with 13 bases lying between them. CDR3 region: CASSAAMNVYEQYF. Written as DNA, the CDR3 is TGTGCCAGCAGTGCTGCGATGAATGTCTACGAGCAGTACTTC.

V gene TRBV5-4 combines with J gene TRBJ2-7, with 13 bases that match TRBD2. CDR1 SGHNT and CDR2 YYREEE come from the germline V gene (reference sequence). The CDR3 length is 16 residues. Unmatched junction bases numbered 12, after V lost 6 bases and J lost 6 bases. The CDR3 DNA follows: TGTGCCAGCACCAGAAGGACTAGCGGGAGACGTAGCGAGCAGTACTTC. Translation gives CASTRRTSGRRSEQYF.

The chain couples TRBV27 to TRBJ2-1; TRBD1 is a possible D gene (6 bases). This CDR3 comprises 13 residues. CDR1 is MNHEY and CDR2 is SMNVEV in the germline V gene (reference sequence). Deletions cut 10 bases from V and 7 bases from J, with 17 bases between. The CDR3 sequence is CATLGASKNEQFF. The CDR3 DNA is TGTGCCACCCTGGGGGCCTCAAAGAATGAGCAGTTCTTC.

The chain couples TRBV29-1 to TRBJ1-2; TRBD1 matches at 9 bases. The V and J ends lost 7 bases and 5 bases, in that order; junction bases with no gene match: 14. The germline CDR1 and CDR2 sequences are SQVTM and ANQGSEA. The CDR3 is made up of 15 amino acids. The CDR3 coding sequence is TGCAGCGCCATCGCCTTGCGACAGGGGGAATATGGCTACACCTTC. Its translation is CSAIALRQGEYGYTF. The entire variable domain, with the rest obtained from reference TRBV29-1 and TRBJ1-2, is as follows: SAVISQKPSRDICQRGTSLTIQCQVDSQVTMMFWYRQQPGQSLTLIATANQGSEATYESGFVIDKFPISRPNLTFSTLTVSNMSPEDSSIYLCSAIALRQGEYGYTFGSGTRLTVV.

As regards this clone: In the same sample, other DNA sequences code for this CDR3. J is TRBJ2-7 and V is TRBV5-6, with D possibly TRBD2 on 5 matching bases. V dropped 4 bases and J dropped 2 bases, with 10 bases sitting between them. The CDR3 length is 13 residues. Germline V gene sequence: CDR1 SGHDT, CDR2 YYEEEE. The CDR3 spells CASSPGSTYEQYF. CDR3 DNA: TGTGCCAGCAGCCCGGGGTCCACCTACGAGCAGTACTTC. Supplemented by reference TRBV5-6 and TRBJ2-7, the full variable domain reads DAGVTQSPTHLIKTRGQQVTLRCSPKSGHDTVSWYQQALGQGPQFIFQYYEEEERQRGNFPDRFSGHQFPNYSSELNVNALLLGDSALYLCASSPGSTYEQYFGPGTRLTVT.

The chain uses TRBV4-1 and TRBJ2-7, with D hard to call. The CDR3 totals 15 residues. CDR1 MGHRA and CDR2 YSYEKL come from the germline V gene. Trimming took 0 bases from V and 0 from J, leaving 9 bases between them. This CDR3 reads CASSQETFSSYEQYF. CDR3 nucleotide sequence: TGCGCCAGCAGCCAAGAAACATTTTCCTCCTACGAGCAGTACTTC.